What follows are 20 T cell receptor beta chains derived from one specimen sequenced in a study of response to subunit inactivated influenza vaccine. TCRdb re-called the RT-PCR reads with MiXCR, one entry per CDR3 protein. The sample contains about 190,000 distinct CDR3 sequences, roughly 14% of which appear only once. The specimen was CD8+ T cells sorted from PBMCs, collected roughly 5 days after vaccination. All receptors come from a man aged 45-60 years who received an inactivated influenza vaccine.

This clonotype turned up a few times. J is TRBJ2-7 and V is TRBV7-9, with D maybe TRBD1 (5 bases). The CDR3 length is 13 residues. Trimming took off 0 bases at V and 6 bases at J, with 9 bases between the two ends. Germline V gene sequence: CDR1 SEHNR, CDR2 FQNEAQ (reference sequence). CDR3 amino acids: CASSLAGQGEQYF. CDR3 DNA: TGTGCCAGCAGCTTAGCTGGGCAGGGCGAGCAGTACTTC.

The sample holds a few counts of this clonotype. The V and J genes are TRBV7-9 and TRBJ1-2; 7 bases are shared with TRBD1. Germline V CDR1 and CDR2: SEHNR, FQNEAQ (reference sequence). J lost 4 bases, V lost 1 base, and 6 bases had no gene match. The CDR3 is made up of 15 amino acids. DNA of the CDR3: TGTGCCAGCAGCTTAGGGGACAGTTACCTCTATGGCTACACCTTC. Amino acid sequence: CASSLGDSYLYGYTF.

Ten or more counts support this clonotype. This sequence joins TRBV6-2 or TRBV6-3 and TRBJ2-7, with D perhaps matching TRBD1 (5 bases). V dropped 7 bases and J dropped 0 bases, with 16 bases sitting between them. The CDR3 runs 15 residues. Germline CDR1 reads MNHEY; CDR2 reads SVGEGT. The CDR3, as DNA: TGTGCCAGCATCCCAGGGAAGGGTGTCTCCTACGAGCAGTACTTC. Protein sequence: CASIPGKGVSYEQYF.

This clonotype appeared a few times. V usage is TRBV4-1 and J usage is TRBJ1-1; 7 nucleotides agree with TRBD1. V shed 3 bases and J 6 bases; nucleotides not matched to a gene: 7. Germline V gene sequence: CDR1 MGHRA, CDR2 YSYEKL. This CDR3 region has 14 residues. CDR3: CASSHPTGSAEAFF. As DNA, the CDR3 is TGCGCCAGCAGCCACCCGACAGGGAGCGCTGAAGCTTTCTTT.

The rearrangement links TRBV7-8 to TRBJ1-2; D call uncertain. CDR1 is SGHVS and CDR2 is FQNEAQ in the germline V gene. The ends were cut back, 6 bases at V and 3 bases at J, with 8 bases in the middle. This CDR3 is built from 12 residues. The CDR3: CASRGPYYGYTF. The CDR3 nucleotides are TGTGCCAGCAGAGGACCGTACTATGGCTACACCTTC.

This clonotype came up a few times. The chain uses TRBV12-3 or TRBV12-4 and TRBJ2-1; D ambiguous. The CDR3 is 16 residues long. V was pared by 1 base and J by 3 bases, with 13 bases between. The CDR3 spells CASSLVSWEFYNEQFF. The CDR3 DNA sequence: TGTGCCAGCAGTTTAGTTAGCTGGGAATTCTACAATGAGCAGTTCTTC.

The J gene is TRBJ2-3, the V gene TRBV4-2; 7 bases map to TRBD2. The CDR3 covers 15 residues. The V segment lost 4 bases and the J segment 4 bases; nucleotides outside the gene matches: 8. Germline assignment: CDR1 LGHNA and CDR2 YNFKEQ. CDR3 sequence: CASSRGTTTADTQYF. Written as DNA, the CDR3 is TGTGCCAGCAGCCGCGGGACTACGACTGCAGATACGCAGTATTTT.

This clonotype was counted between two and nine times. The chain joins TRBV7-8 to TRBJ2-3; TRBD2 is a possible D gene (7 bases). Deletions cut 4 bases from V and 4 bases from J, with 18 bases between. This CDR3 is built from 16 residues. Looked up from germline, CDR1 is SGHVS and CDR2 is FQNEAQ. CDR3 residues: CASSSTRGARADTQYF. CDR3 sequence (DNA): TGTGCCAGCAGCTCAACACGGGGGGCCAGGGCAGATACGCAGTATTTT.

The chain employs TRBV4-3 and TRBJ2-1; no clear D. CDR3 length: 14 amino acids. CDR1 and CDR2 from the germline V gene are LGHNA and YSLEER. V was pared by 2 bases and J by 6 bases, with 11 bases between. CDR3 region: CASSQLSVSNEQFF. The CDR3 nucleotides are TGCGCCAGCAGCCAACTCTCAGTGTCCAATGAGCAGTTCTTC.

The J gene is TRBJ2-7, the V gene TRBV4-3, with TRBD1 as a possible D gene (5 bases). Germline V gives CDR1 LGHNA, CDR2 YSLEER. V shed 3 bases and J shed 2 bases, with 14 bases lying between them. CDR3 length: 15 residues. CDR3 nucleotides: TGCGCCAGCAGCCAGGTCTTTGAGACAGCCTACGAGCAGTACTTC. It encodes CASSQVFETAYEQYF.

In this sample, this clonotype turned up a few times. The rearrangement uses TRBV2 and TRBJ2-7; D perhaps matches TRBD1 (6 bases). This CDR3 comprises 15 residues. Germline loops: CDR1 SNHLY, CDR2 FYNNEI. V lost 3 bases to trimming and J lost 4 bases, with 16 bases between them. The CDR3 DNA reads TGTGCCAGCAGTGAGGGCCGTTTACAGGGATACGAGCAGTACTTC. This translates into CASSEGRLQGYEQYF.

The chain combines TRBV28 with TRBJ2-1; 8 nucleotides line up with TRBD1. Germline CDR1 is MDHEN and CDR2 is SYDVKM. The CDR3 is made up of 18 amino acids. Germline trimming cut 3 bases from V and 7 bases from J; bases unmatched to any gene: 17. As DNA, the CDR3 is TGTGCCAGCAGTTTTTTTGGGCAGGGGGCTAAAATTACGAATGAGCAGTTCTTC. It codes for CASSFFGQGAKITNEQFF.

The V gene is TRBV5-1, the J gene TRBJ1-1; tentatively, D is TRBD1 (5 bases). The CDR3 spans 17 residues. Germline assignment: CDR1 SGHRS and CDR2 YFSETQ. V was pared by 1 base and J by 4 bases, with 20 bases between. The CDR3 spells CASSLIESGGGSTEAFF. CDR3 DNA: TGCGCCAGCAGCTTGATCGAATCTGGCGGGGGTAGCACTGAAGCTTTCTTT. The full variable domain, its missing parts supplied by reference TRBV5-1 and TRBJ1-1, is KAGVTQTPRYLIKTRGQQVTLSCSPISGHRSVSWYQQTPGQGLQFLFEYFSETQRNKGNFPGRFSGRQFSNSRSEMNVSTLELGDSALYLCASSLIESGGGSTEAFFGQGTRLTVV.

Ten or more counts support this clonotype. CDR3 coding DNA: TGTGCCAGCAGAGGGACAGGGGGCACTGAAGCTTTCTTT. This sequence encodes CASRGTGGTEAFF. The chain is built from TRBV7-9 and TRBJ1-1; 11 positions agree with TRBD1. Germline V lookup: CDR1 SEHNR, CDR2 FQNEAQ (reference sequence). The CDR3 spans 13 residues. Trimming removed 6 bases from V and 4 bases from J; junction bases left unmatched: 1.

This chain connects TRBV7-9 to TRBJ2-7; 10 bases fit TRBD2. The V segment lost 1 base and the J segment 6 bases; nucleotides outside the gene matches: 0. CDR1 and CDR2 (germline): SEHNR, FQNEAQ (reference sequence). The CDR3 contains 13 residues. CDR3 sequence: CASSLGTSGEQYF. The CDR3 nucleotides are TGTGCCAGCAGCTTAGGGACTAGCGGCGAGCAGTACTTC.

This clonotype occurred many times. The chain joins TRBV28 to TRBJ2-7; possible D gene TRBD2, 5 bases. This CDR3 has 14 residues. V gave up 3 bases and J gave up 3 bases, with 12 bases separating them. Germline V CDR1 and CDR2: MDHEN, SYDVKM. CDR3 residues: CASSFLGRDYEQYF. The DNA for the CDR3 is TGTGCCAGCAGTTTCTTAGGACGGGACTACGAGCAGTACTTC.

The CDR3 bases are TGTGCCAGCAGTTCACCGGACAGGGGCGATGTGGAGACCCAGTACTTC. Translation: CASSSPDRGDVETQYF. The chain is built from TRBV28 and TRBJ2-5, with 9 bases identical to TRBD1. Germline-derived CDR1 and CDR2 are MDHEN and SYDVKM. Trimming at V came to 4 bases and at J to 5 bases, leaving 11 bases not matched to a gene. This CDR3 spans 16 amino acids. The full variable domain, in which reference TRBV28 and TRBJ2-5 provide the parts outside the CDR3, is DVKVTQSSRYLVKRTGEKVFLECVQDMDHENMFWYRQDPGLGLRLIYFSYDVKMKEKGDIPEGYSVSREKKERFSLILESASTNQTSMYLCASSSPDRGDVETQYFGPGTRLLVL.

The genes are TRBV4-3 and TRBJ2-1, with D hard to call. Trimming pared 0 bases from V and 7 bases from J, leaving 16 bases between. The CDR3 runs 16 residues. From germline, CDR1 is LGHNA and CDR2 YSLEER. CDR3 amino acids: CASSQDLYSFRNEQFF. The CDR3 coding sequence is TGCGCCAGCAGCCAAGATCTTTATAGTTTCAGGAATGAGCAGTTCTTC.

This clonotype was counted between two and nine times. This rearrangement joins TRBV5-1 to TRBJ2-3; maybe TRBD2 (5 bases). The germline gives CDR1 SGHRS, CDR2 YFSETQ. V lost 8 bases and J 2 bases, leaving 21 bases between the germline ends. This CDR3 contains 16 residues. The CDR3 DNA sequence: TGCGCCAGTGGGAGTCCGGGTAGCGAGGTCACAGATACGCAGTATTTT. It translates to CASGSPGSEVTDTQYF.

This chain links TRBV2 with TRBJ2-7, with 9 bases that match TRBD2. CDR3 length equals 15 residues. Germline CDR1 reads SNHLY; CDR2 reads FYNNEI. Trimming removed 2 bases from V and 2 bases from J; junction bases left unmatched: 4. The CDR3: CASSELAGGPYEQYF. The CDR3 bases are TGTGCCAGCAGTGAACTCGCGGGGGGGCCCTACGAGCAGTACTTC.